These 8 T cell receptor beta chains came from one sample sequenced in a study of early T cells in non-severe SARS-CoV-2 infection. TCRdb re-called the 5' RACE reads with MiXCR, one entry per CDR3 protein. The repertoire holds more than 65,000 distinct CDR3 sequences, with less than 15% as singletons. The sample was whole blood. Receptor source: an adult who was a healthcare worker with PCR-confirmed SARS-CoV-2 infection or an uninfected control (not recorded which).

This clonotype turned up a few times. This chain links TRBV20-1 with TRBJ1-5, with TRBD1 matching over 7 bases. Germline V lookup: CDR1 DFQATT, CDR2 SNEGSKA (reference sequence). Trimming at V came to 4 bases and at J to 5 bases, leaving 8 bases not matched to a gene. The CDR3 spans 14 residues. The CDR3 sequence: CSANRQGADQPQHF. CDR3 in DNA: TGCAGTGCTAACCGACAGGGAGCGGATCAGCCCCAGCATTTT.

This clonotype has at least ten counts. The gene calls are TRBV12-3 or TRBV12-4 and TRBJ1-6; perhaps TRBD1 as D (6 bases). The CDR3 is 13 amino acids. V shed 5 bases and J shed 7 bases, with 9 bases lying between them. CDR3 residues: CASSPQGNSPLHF. As DNA, the CDR3 is TGTGCCAGCAGTCCTCAGGGGAATTCACCCCTCCACTTT.

This clonotype was seen only a few times. J is TRBJ1-1 and V is TRBV30; perhaps TRBD1 as D (6 bases). V lost 2 bases and J lost 0, with 13 bases in between. This CDR3 contains 15 residues. CDR1 and CDR2 (germline): GTSNPN, SVGIG (reference sequence). CDR3 DNA: TGTGCCTGGAGTCTCGACAGGACGGTGAACACTGAAGCTTTCTTT. Translation: CAWSLDRTVNTEAFF.

This clonotype has ten or more counts. The V call is TRBV2, the J call TRBJ1-5; D call uncertain. In germline, CDR1 is SNHLY, CDR2 FYNNEI. The CDR3 has 12 amino acids. V was cut by 6 bases and J by 5 bases, with 8 bases left in between. The CDR3, as DNA: TGTGCCAGCAGCGAGAGATATCAGCCCCAGCATTTT. Translation gives CASSERYQPQHF.

This clonotype was picked up many times. CDR3 nucleotide sequence: TGCAGTGCTAGTCTTATAGCGGGATACTACGAGCAGTACTTC. Amino acid sequence: CSASLIAGYYEQYF. The chain employs TRBV20-1 and TRBJ2-7; 8 bases line up with TRBD2. Trimming cost V 3 bases and J 3 bases; bases outside gene matches: 7. The V gene's germline CDR1 is DFQATT and CDR2 SNEGSKA (reference sequence). This CDR3 region has 14 residues.

There are a few counts of this clonotype. The chain uses TRBV20-1 and TRBJ1-1; no clear D gene. Germline V CDR1 and CDR2: DFQATT, SNEGSKA (reference sequence). This CDR3 contains 11 residues. Here the CDR3 reads CTAELNTEAFF. DNA of the CDR3: TGCACCGCTGAGCTGAACACTGAAGCTTTCTTT.

This clonotype was found many times. The chain has TRBV19 and TRBJ1-2, with 11 nucleotides matching TRBD1. The CDR3 totals 14 residues. The V segment lost 7 bases and the J segment 7 bases; nucleotides outside the gene matches: 8. The germline CDR1 and CDR2 sequences are LNHDA and SQIVND (reference sequence). CDR3 DNA: TGTGCCAGTATGCGGACAGGGGGCGTAAGTGGCTACACCTTC. It encodes CASMRTGGVSGYTF.

In this sample, this clonotype turned up a few times. This chain links TRBV9 with TRBJ2-5; possibly TRBD1 for D (6 bases). This CDR3 has 16 amino acids. Trimming took 4 bases from V and 7 from J, leaving 23 bases between them. Per the germline V gene, CDR1 is SGDLS and CDR2 is YYNGEE. CDR3 DNA: TGTGCCAGCAGCACCTTACGGGACACAACCCTGGGGACCCAGTACTTC. It translates to CASSTLRDTTLGTQYF.